This TCR beta chain derives from a study of blood T cell repertoires in COVID-19. Turning to the study itself: The United States, Italy and Spain provided the acute and convalescent COVID-19 samples. Sources were T cells, B-cell-depleted T cells, or PBMCs; the material itself was cDNA or gDNA.

Per the authors' pipeline: Estimation of nucleated cell counts relied on the amplification of reference gene primers. The table came from immunoSEQ multiplex PCR; TCRdb's copy has only in-frame clones and leaves some out. That table gives V, J and clone size, and the DNA gave D and trimming. The table has around 230,000 clones, around 80% seen once. Per the germline V gene, CDR1 is SGHAT and CDR2 is FQNNGV. The CDR3 covers 17 residues. V lost 2 bases to trimming and J lost 5 bases; unmatched junction nucleotides: 13. The origin of this receptor is a woman between 50 and 59 years old with acute or convalescent COVID-19. The V and J genes are TRBV11-2 and TRBJ2-7; 9 positions agree with TRBD2. Sample: peripheral blood. CDR3 protein: CASSLWISGSIDDEQYF. CDR3 nucleotide sequence: TGTGCCAGCAGCTTATGGATTAGCGGGAGTATAGATGACGAGCAGTACTTC.